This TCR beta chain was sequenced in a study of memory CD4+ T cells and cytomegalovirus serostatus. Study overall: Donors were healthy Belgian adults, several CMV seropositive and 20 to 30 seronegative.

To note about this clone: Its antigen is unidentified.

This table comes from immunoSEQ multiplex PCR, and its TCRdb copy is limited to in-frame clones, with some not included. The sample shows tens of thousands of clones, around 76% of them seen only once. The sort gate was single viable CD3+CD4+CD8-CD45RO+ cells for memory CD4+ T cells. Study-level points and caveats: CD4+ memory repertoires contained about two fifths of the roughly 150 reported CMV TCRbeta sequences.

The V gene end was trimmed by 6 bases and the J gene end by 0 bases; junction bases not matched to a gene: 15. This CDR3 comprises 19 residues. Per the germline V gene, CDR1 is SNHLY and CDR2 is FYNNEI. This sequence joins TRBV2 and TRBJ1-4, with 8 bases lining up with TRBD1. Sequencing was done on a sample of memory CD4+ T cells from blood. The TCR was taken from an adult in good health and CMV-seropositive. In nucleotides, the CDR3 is TGTGCCAGCAGCCCCAACCTTTTGGGACAGGTTGCAACTAATGAAAAACTGTTTTTT. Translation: CASSPNLLGQVATNEKLFF.